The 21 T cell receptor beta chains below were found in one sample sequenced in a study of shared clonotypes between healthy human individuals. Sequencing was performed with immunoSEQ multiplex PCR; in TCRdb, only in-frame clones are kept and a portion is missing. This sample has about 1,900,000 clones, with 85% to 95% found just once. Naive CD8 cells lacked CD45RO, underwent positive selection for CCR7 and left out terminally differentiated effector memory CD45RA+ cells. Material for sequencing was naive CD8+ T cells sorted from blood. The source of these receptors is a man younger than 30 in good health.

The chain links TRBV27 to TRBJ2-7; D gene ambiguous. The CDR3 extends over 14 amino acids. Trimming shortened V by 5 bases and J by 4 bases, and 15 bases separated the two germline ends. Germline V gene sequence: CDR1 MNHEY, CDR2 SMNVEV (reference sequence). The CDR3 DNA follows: TGTGCCAGCAGTCCCCTTGGCCATCCGTACGAGCAGTACTTC. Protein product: CASSPLGHPYEQYF.

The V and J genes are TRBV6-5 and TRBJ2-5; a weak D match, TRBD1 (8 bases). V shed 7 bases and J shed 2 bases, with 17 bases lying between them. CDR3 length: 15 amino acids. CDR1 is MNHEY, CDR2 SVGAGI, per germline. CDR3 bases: TGTGCCAGCATTTTTACAGGGGGGGATCAAGAGACCCAGTACTTC. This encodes CASIFTGGDQETQYF.

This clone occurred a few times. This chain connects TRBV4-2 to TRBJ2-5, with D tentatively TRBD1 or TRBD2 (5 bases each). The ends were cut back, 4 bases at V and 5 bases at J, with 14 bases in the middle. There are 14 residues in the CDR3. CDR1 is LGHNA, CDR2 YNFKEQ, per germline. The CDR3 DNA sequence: TGTGCCAGCAGCCGCGAAGACTGGGACGAGACCCAGTACTTC. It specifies CASSREDWDETQYF.

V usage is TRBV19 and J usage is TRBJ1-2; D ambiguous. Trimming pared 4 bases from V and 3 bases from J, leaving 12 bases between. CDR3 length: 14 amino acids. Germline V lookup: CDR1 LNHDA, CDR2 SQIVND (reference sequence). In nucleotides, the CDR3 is TGTGCCAGTAGTACCCTAGAGGGCGACTATGGCTACACCTTC. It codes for CASSTLEGDYGYTF.

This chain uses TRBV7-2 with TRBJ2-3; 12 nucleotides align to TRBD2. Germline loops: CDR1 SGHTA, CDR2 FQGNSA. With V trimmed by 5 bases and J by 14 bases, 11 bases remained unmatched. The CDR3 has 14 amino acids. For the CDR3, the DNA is TGTGCCAGCAGCCCCTCACCGGCTAGCGGGGGGGGGTATTTT. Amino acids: CASSPSPASGGGYF.

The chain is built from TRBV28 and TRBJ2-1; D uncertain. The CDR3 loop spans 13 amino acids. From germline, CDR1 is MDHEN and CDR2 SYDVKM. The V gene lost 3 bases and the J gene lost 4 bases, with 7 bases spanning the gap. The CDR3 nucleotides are TGTGCCAGCAGTTTGGACGGATACAATGAGCAGTTCTTC. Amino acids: CASSLDGYNEQFF.

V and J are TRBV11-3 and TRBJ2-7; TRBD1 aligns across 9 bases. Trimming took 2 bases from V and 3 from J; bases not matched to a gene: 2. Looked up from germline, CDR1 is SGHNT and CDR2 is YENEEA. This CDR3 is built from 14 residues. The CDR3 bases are TGTGCCAGCAGCTTAACAGGGGGCGACTACGAGCAGTACTTC. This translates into CASSLTGGDYEQYF. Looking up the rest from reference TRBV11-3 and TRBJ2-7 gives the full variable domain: EAGVVQSPRYKIIEKKQPVAFWCNPISGHNTLYWYLQNLGQGPELLIRYENEEAVDDSQLPKDRFSAERLKGVDSTLKIQPAELGDSAVYLCASSLTGGDYEQYFGPGTRLTVT.

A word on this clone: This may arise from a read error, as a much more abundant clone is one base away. The CDR3 sequence is CASSYANTGELFF. Written as DNA, the CDR3 is TGTGCCAGCAGTTACGCGAACACCGGGGAGCTGTTTTTT. The chain carries TRBV25-1 and TRBJ2-2, with D hard to call. The ends were cut back, 5 bases at V and 0 bases at J, with 4 bases in the middle. The CDR3 is made up of 13 amino acids. Germline values: CDR1 MGHDK, CDR2 SYGVNS.

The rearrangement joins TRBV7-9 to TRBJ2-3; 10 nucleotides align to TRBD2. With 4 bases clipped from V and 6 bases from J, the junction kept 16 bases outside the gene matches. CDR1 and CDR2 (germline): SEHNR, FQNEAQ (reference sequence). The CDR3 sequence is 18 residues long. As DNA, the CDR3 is TGTGCCAGCAGCTCGACGGCCTCAAGCGGGGGGGCCCTTGATACGCAGTATTTT. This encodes CASSSTASSGGALDTQYF. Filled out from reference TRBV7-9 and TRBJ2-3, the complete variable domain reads DTGVSQNPRHKITKRGQNVTFRCDPISEHNRLYWYRQTLGQGPEFLTYFQNEAQLEKSRLLSDRFSAERPKGSFSTLEIQRTEQGDSAMYLCASSSTASSGGALDTQYFGPGTRLTVL.

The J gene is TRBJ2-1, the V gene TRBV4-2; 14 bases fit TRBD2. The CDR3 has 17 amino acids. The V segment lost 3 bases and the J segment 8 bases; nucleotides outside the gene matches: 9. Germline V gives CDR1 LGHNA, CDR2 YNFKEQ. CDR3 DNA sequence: TGTGCCAGCAGCCAGGAGGGAGGGACTAGCGGGGGCTATGAGCAGTTCTTC. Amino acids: CASSQEGGTSGGYEQFF.

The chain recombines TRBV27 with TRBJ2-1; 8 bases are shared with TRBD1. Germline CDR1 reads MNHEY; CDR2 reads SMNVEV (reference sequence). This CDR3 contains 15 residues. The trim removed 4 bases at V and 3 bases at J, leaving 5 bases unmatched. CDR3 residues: CASSSTGGYYNEQFF. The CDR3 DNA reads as TGTGCCAGCAGTTCCACAGGGGGTTACTACAATGAGCAGTTCTTC.

This CDR3 reads CASSEASWGHNQPQHF. In DNA form, the CDR3 reads TGTGCCAGCAGTGAAGCGTCCTGGGGGCACAATCAGCCCCAGCATTTT. The V call is TRBV6-1, the J call TRBJ1-5, with D perhaps TRBD1 (6 bases). The CDR3 has 16 amino acids. In germline, CDR1 is MNHNS, CDR2 SASEGT. Trimming stripped 0 bases from V and 3 bases from J, with 12 bases between.

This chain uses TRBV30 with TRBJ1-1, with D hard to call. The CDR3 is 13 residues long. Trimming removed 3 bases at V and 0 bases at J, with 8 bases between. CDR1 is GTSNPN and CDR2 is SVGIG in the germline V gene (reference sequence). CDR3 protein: CAWREDLNTEAFF. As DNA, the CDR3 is TGTGCCTGGAGGGAAGACCTGAACACTGAAGCTTTCTTT.

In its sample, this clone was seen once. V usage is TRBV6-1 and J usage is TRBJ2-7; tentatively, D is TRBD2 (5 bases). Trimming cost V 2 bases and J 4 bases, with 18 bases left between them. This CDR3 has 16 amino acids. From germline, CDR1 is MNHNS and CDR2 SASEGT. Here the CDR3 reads CASSEMVGSGLYEQYF. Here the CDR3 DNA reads TGTGCCAGCAGTGAAATGGTGGGTAGTGGACTTTACGAGCAGTACTTC.

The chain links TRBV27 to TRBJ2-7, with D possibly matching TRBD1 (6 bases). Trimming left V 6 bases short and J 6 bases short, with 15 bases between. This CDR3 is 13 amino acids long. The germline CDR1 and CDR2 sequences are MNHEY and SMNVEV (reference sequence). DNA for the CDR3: TGTGCCAGCAGCATCAGTCAGGGGACCGAGCAGTACTTC. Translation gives CASSISQGTEQYF.

DNA for the CDR3: TGTGCCAGTAGTATAGTAACGGGCTACACTGAAGCTTTCTTT. Its protein is CASSIVTGYTEAFF. This chain uses TRBV19 with TRBJ1-1; D gene unclear. The CDR3 totals 14 residues. V was clipped by 1 base and J by 3 bases, with 9 bases between them. Germline CDR1 reads LNHDA; CDR2 reads SQIVND (reference sequence).

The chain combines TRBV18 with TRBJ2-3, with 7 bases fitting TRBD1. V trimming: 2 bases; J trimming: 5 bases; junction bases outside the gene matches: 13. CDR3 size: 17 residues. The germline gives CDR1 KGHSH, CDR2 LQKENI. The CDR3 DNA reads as TGTGCCAGCTCACCAACTACGCAGACAGGGTCCGAAGATACGCAGTATTTT. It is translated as CASSPTTQTGSEDTQYF.

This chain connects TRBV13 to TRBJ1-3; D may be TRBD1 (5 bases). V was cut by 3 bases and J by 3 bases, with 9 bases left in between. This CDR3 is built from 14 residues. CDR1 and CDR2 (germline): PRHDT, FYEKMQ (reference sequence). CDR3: CASSLGVGGNTIYF. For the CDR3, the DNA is TGTGCCAGCAGCTTGGGGGTCGGTGGAAACACCATATATTTT.

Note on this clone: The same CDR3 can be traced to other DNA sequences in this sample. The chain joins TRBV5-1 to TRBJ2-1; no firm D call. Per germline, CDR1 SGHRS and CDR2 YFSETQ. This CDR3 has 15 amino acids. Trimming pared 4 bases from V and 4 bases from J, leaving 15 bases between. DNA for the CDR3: TGCGCCAGCAGCCTCAGCGCCCCTTTGTACAATGAGCAGTTCTTC. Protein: CASSLSAPLYNEQFF.

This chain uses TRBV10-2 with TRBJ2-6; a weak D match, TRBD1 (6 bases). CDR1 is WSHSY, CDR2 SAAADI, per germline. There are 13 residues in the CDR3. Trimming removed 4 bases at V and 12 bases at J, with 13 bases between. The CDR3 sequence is CASSGGTPPVLTF. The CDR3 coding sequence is TGCGCCAGCAGTGGGGGGACACCCCCCGTCCTGACTTTC.

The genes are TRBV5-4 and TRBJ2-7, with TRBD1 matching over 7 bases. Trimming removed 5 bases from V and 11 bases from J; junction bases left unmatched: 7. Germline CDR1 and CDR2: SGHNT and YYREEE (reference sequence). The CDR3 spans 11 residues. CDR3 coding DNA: TGTGCCAGCAGACTACAGGGGCGTGAGTACTTC. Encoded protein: CASRLQGREYF.